This TCR beta chain stems from a study of regulatory T cells in long-lasting Graves disease. Across the whole study: Recently diagnosed Graves' patients had received antithyroid drugs for under 3 months.

Building of the TCR beta libraries involved iRepertoire HTBI primers and Arm-PCR of CDR3 regions. TCRdb reprocessed the multiplex PCR reads with MiXCR, giving one entry per CDR3 protein. Of 380,000 or so distinct CDR3 sequences in the sample, roughly 16% are singletons; the top ten hold 20%. Study-level results: It was in persistent disease that TRBV28, TRBJ1-2 and TRBJ2-5 were favored.

The length of the CDR3 is 14 residues. The V end lost 4 bases, the J end lost 6 bases, and 11 bases lay between the germline ends. Per germline, CDR1 SGDLS and CDR2 YYNGEE. The time point denotes: newly diagnosed GD, antithyroid drugs for less than 3 months. Preparation of the TCR library used RNA extracted from PBMCs. On this clonotype itself: Its antigen is not identified.

In addition, the sample was reused for a study of T cells in Graves' hyperthyroidism and ophthalmopathy. From that second work: Together with thyroid ultrasound, orbital computed tomography, serum thyroxine and TRAb, clinical symptoms were used for diagnoses.

The TCR comes from a young woman with Graves disease. Sequencing was performed on peripheral blood mononuclear cells (PBMCs), taken at new diagnosis, from a patient treated with antithyroid drugs. The chain couples TRBV9 to TRBJ1-6; perhaps TRBD1 as D (6 bases). CDR3 protein: CASSLDRSNSPLHF. The DNA of the CDR3 is TGTGCCAGCAGCTTAGACAGGAGTAATTCACCCCTCCACTTT.